This T cell receptor beta chain derives from a study of T cells in tuberculosis. Study summary: This South African cohort compared adolescents with or without latent tuberculosis against adults with active tuberculosis.

Sequencing was performed with immunoSEQ multiplex PCR; in TCRdb, only in-frame clones are kept and a portion is missing. The sample comprises fewer than 35,000 clones, around 95% of which are singletons, and under 3% rests with the top ten. This receptor was obtained from a donor aged 10-29 years with latent tuberculosis or without tuberculosis infection. Sequences were obtained from PBMCs.

CDR3 residues: CASSRRDRVSNEQFF. The CDR3 DNA reads TGTGCCAGCAGCCGCCGGGACAGGGTGAGCAATGAGCAGTTCTTC. This chain links TRBV5-6 with TRBJ2-1; 9 bases align to TRBD1. The CDR3 length is 15 residues. Germline values: CDR1 SGHDT, CDR2 YYEEEE. V shed 4 bases and J 6 bases; nucleotides not matched to a gene: 8. Supplemented by reference TRBV5-6 and TRBJ2-1, the full variable domain reads DAGVTQSPTHLIKTRGQQVTLRCSPKSGHDTVSWYQQALGQGPQFIFQYYEEEERQRGNFPDRFSGHQFPNYSSELNVNALLLGDSALYLCASSRRDRVSNEQFFGPGTRLTVL.